The clone carrying this T cell receptor beta chain occurred many times. This sample was taken from a study of T cells in Graves' hyperthyroidism and ophthalmopathy. Researchers amplified the TCR beta CDR3 regions from RNA transcripts. Initially, a first-round RT-PCR of the TCR CDR3 employed the HTBI primer set. In TCRdb, the multiplex PCR reads were re-called with MiXCR into one record per CDR3 protein. Of 350,000 to 500,000 distinct CDR3 sequences listed, roughly 13% are singletons. If no ophthalmopathy progression occurred within 18 months, Graves' hyperthyroidism was stable. V lost 10 bases and J 7 bases, leaving 19 bases between the germline ends. Per the germline V gene, CDR1 is MDHEN and CDR2 is SYDVKM. The CDR3 extends over 14 amino acids.

The sequence was collected from a woman aged 18 to 35 with Graves' hyperthyroidism. Sequencing used blood. The chain joins TRBV28 to TRBJ1-4, with D maybe TRBD1 (6 bases). CDR3 amino acids: CATRRGGFSEKLFF. Written as DNA, the CDR3 is TGTGCCACGCGAAGGGGGGGTTTTAGTGAAAAACTGTTTTTT.